These 14 T cell receptor beta chains were sequenced from one sample in a study of technical replicates of blood from a few donors (dated by TCRdb to 2017 to 2019). The library was produced with the immunoSEQ multiplex PCR assay. This immuneACCESS table, as held by TCRdb, lists in-frame sequences with V and J called but not all clones. Of the missing ones, under half trace to an unresolved V gene in checked studies; the others have no known cause. The sample records tens of thousands of clones, approximately 96% of which are singletons. The top ten hold roughly 0.21% of the sample. Source material: T cells isolated from PBMCs. All receptors derive from a human donor in good health.

This chain joins TRBV19 and TRBJ1-5; D not resolved. The CDR3 loop spans 13 amino acids. V lost 7 bases to trimming and J lost 3 bases, with 10 bases between them. Germline V gene sequence: CDR1 LNHDA, CDR2 SQIVND (reference sequence). The chain's CDR3 is CASTEHYNQPQHF. The CDR3 DNA sequence: TGTGCCAGTACAGAACACTACAATCAGCCCCAGCATTTT.

This sequence joins TRBV28 and TRBJ2-7; TRBD2 aligns across 11 bases. J gave up 2 bases and V 6 bases, and 18 bases lay outside the gene matches. The CDR3 loop spans 19 amino acids. Germline V gene data show CDR1 as MDHEN and CDR2 as SYDVKM. CDR3: CASSPHWDRISGRAYEQYF. The CDR3, as DNA: TGTGCCAGCAGCCCCCACTGGGACAGGATTAGCGGGAGGGCCTACGAGCAGTACTTC.

V usage is TRBV25-1 and J usage is TRBJ1-6, with D possibly TRBD1 on 5 matching bases. This CDR3 has 14 residues. Germline lookup yields CDR1 MGHDK and CDR2 SYGVNS. Trimming stripped 0 bases from V and 15 bases from J, with 15 bases between. The DNA of the CDR3 is TGTGCCAGCAGTGAATATGGGGGACTCATGAGCCTCCACTTT. This translates into CASSEYGGLMSLHF.

This sequence joins TRBV2 and TRBJ1-2; 8 positions match TRBD1. Germline CDR1 reads SNHLY; CDR2 reads FYNNEI. The CDR3 sequence is 12 residues long. Germline trimming cut 6 bases from V and 14 bases from J; bases unmatched to any gene: 11. The CDR3 DNA reads as TGTGCCAGCAGCTTGATCACAGGGGGAATAACCTTC. This translates into CASSLITGGITF.

V gene TRBV5-1 combines with J gene TRBJ2-5; 9 nucleotides match TRBD2. CDR1 and CDR2 (germline): SGHRS, YFSETQ. Germline trimming cut 0 bases from V and 5 bases from J; bases unmatched to any gene: 14. There are 18 residues in the CDR3. CDR3 in amino acids: CASSLALLAGRGGETQYF. CDR3 DNA sequence: TGCGCCAGCAGCTTGGCCTTGCTAGCGGGAAGAGGGGGGGAGACCCAGTACTTC. The entire variable domain, with the rest obtained from reference TRBV5-1 and TRBJ2-5, is as follows: KAGVTQTPRYLIKTRGQQVTLSCSPISGHRSVSWYQQTPGQGLQFLFEYFSETQRNKGNFPGRFSGRQFSNSRSEMNVSTLELGDSALYLCASSLALLAGRGGETQYFGPGTRLLVL.

The chain carries TRBV5-1 and TRBJ2-5; D not resolved. The ends were cut back, 0 bases at V and 7 bases at J, with 19 bases in the middle. The CDR3 runs to 16 residues. Germline V gene lookup returns CDR1 SGHRS and CDR2 YFSETQ. The DNA for the CDR3 is TGCGCCAGCAGCTTGGTTTTAGCTAGTGCCTCGGGGACCCAGTACTTC. It yields the protein CASSLVLASASGTQYF.

CDR3: CASSLSGSSYNSPLHF. Written as DNA, the CDR3 is TGCGCCAGCAGCTTGTCGGGGAGCTCCTATAATTCACCCCTCCACTTT. J is TRBJ1-6 and V is TRBV5-1; D is uncertain. The CDR3 is 16 residues long. Germline V lookup: CDR1 SGHRS, CDR2 YFSETQ. V was shortened by 1 base and J by 0 bases, with 8 bases between the two germline ends.

The J gene is TRBJ2-3, the V gene TRBV5-1; the D gene is possibly TRBD2 (6 bases). Looked up from germline, CDR1 is SGHRS and CDR2 is YFSETQ. This CDR3 comprises 16 residues. Between the trimmed V and J ends, which lost 3 bases and 0 bases, there was a span of 14 bases. The CDR3 coding sequence is TGCGCCAGCAGCTCGGCCGGCGGGACTAGCACAGATACGCAGTATTTT. Translation: CASSSAGGTSTDTQYF.

The chain uses TRBV5-6 and TRBJ1-6; D is uncertain. V lost 0 bases and J 0 bases, leaving 7 bases between the germline ends. The CDR3 is 16 residues long. Germline CDR1 is SGHDT and CDR2 is YYEEEE. The CDR3 loop reads CASSLDVLSYNSPLHF. The CDR3 DNA sequence: TGTGCCAGCAGCTTGGACGTACTCTCCTATAATTCACCCCTCCACTTT.

V gene TRBV7-2 combines with J gene TRBJ1-2, with 8 bases fitting TRBD1. The trim removed 3 bases at V and 1 base at J, leaving 13 bases unmatched. Germline CDR1 is SGHTA and CDR2 is FQGNSA. The CDR3 consists of 18 residues. In nucleotides, the CDR3 is TGTGCCAGCAGCTTGACAGGGGAGGGGAGGGGTTATAACTATGGCTACACCTTC. It codes for CASSLTGEGRGYNYGYTF.

This chain connects TRBV27 to TRBJ2-5; the match to TRBD1 covers 10 bases. The V gene end was trimmed by 6 bases and the J gene end by 5 bases; junction bases not matched to a gene: 9. There are 15 residues in the CDR3. Germline V gives CDR1 MNHEY, CDR2 SMNVEV (reference sequence). The CDR3 loop is CASRTGTGALETQYF. DNA for the CDR3: TGTGCCAGCAGAACCGGGACAGGGGCTCTCGAGACCCAGTACTTC.

The V and J genes are TRBV5-5 and TRBJ1-3; D may be TRBD1 (5 bases). V lost 7 bases and J 2 bases, leaving 16 bases between the germline ends. CDR1 is SGHKS, CDR2 YYEKEE, per germline (reference sequence). The CDR3 runs 15 residues. The CDR3: CASSYSRGAGNTIYF. CDR3 DNA sequence: TGTGCCAGCTCGTACTCTCGGGGGGCTGGAAACACCATATATTTT.

This clone was picked up one time. V is TRBV6-1 and J is TRBJ2-4; no definite D call. The germline V and J ends were trimmed by 5 bases and 0 bases, with 11 bases remaining between them. Germline CDR1 MNHNS, CDR2 SASEGT. This CDR3 has 15 residues. CDR3 protein: CASSPTDLAKNIQYF. Written as DNA, the CDR3 is TGTGCCAGCAGTCCTACCGACTTAGCCAAAAACATTCAGTACTTC.

V usage is TRBV15 and J usage is TRBJ1-4; no definite D call. Trimming cost V 0 bases and J 3 bases, with 11 bases left between them. CDR3 length: 16 residues. The germline V gene has CDR1 LNHNV and CDR2 YYDKDF (reference sequence). CDR3 residues: CATSREAMEANEKLFF. DNA of the CDR3: TGTGCCACCAGCAGAGAGGCTATGGAGGCTAATGAAAAACTGTTTTTT.